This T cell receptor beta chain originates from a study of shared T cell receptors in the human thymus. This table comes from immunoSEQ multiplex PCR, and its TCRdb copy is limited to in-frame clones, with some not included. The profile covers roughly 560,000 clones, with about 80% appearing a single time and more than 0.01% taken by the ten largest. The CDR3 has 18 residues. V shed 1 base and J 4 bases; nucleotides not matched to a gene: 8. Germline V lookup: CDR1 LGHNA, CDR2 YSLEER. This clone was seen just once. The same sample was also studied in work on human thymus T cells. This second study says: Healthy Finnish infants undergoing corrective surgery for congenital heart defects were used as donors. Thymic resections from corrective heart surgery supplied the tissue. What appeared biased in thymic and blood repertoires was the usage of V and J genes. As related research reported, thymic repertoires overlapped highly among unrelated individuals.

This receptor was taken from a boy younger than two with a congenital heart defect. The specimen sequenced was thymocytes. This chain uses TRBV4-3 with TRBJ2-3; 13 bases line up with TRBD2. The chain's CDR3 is CASSQARTSGSPPDTQYF. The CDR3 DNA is TGCGCCAGCAGCCAAGCGCGGACTAGCGGGAGCCCCCCAGATACGCAGTATTTT.